The source of this TCR beta chain is a study of early stage breast cancer tumors. Overall study results and limits: Tumors had approximately 2.7-fold higher T cell density than normal breast. Tumor and normal breast were distinguished via blood comparison in most of the 16 patients. Most shared enriched TCRB sequences were commonly generated ones.

Each sample had two DNA replicates, 0.5 ug blood or about 1.5 ug tissue. Libraries were prepared by immunoSEQ multiplex PCR; TCRdb keeps only in-frame clonotypes and omits some of them. The sample has around 60,000 clones; roughly 80% are singletons. In regard to this clone: The antigen is unknown.

The receptor was derived from a person aged 25 to 39 with breast cancer. Specimen: blood.

CDR3 sequence reads: CASGRDLPYEQYF. The CDR3 region has the DNA TGTGCCAGTGGCCGGGACCTCCCCTACGAGCAGTACTTC. The genes are TRBV11-2 and TRBJ2-7, with D tentatively TRBD1 or TRBD2 (5 bases each). CDR1 and CDR2 from the germline V gene are SGHAT and FQNNGV. Between the trimmed V and J ends, which lost 9 bases and 2 bases, there was a span of 14 bases. The CDR3 spans 13 residues.